There are many counts of the clone carrying this TCR beta chain. Its antigen is unknown. This CDR3 region has 13 residues. Looked up from germline, CDR1 is MDHEN and CDR2 is SYDVKM. V lost 6 bases, J lost 6 bases, and 11 bases lay in between. TCRdb re-called the RACE reads with MiXCR, one entry per CDR3 protein. The table lists some 38,000 distinct CDR3 sequences, less than 9% of them singletons, with around 1.4% in the top ten. This entry comes from a study of human T cells and chemical hapten exposure. Sample time point: pre-sensitization, week 0. Regarding treatment: therapeutic diphenylcyclopropenone sensitization with weekly scalp DPC. Every donor had alopecia and was 18 to 70 years old; all were suitable for DPC. Study-wide findings and caveats: Positively correlated with patch test score were the counts of PT1 expanded TCRs.

This material consisted of whole blood, taken in connection with sensitization to the hapten diphenylcyclopropenone (DPC). The TCR sequence derives from a woman between 50 and 59 years old with alopecia areata. Some clones in this sample may be carry-over from other donors' samples. The chain carries TRBV28 and TRBJ2-2; D remains unclear. The CDR3 DNA reads TGTGCCAGCAGCCTGGTAGCACCCGGGGAGCTGTTTTTT. Residues: CASSLVAPGELFF. The full variable domain, with the rest looked up from reference TRBV28 and TRBJ2-2, is DVKVTQSSRYLVKRTGEKVFLECVQDMDHENMFWYRQDPGLGLRLIYFSYDVKMKEKGDIPEGYSVSREKKERFSLILESASTNQTSMYLCASSLVAPGELFFGEGSRLTVL.